These 21 T cell receptor beta chains originate from one sample sequenced in a study of blood T cells in healthy people across ages. Then a second PCR, running roughly 7 to 11 cycles, was carried out with a sample-barcoded 5' primer and a J-beta primer mix. TCRdb independently ran MiXCR on the 5' RACE reads; one entry per CDR3 protein. The sample shows around 1.5 million distinct CDR3 sequences, approximately 38% of them seen only once. The sample taken for sequencing was blood. The receptor source for this set is a woman aged 18 to 35 in good health.

This rearrangement joins TRBV9 to TRBJ2-2; 7 bases align to TRBD2. CDR1 and CDR2 (germline): SGDLS, YYNGEE. CDR3 length equals 18 residues. Germline trimming cut 3 bases from V and 0 bases from J; bases unmatched to any gene: 11. The CDR3 region has the DNA TGTGCCAGCAGCGCGCGAGGCGGGGGAGACCCGAACACCGGGGAGCTGTTTTTT. The encoded protein is CASSARGGGDPNTGELFF.

This clonotype was observed a few times. The rearrangement uses TRBV4-1 and TRBJ2-7; 7 bases are shared with TRBD2. The ends lost 1 base at V and 2 bases at J; junction bases unmatched: 5. The V gene's germline CDR1 is MGHRA and CDR2 YSYEKL. This CDR3 has 15 amino acids. The CDR3, as DNA: TGCGCCAGCAGCCAAGGGGGACTAAGAACCTACGAGCAGTACTTC. This codes for CASSQGGLRTYEQYF.

DNA for the CDR3: TGTGCCAGCAGCTTGGGCTCCCCCGACTATGGCTACACCTTC. Translation: CASSLGSPDYGYTF. The chain has TRBV5-6 and TRBJ1-2, with unresolved D. V shed 0 bases and J shed 3 bases, with 9 bases lying between them. The CDR3 is 14 amino acids. In germline, CDR1 is SGHDT, CDR2 YYEEEE.

The chain combines TRBV15 with TRBJ2-2, with 7 nucleotides matching TRBD1. The CDR3 consists of 15 residues. Germline CDR1 is LNHNV and CDR2 is YYDKDF (reference sequence). Germline trimming cut 1 base from V and 3 bases from J; bases unmatched to any gene: 2. The CDR3 spells CATSRGDSYTGELFF. In DNA form, the CDR3 reads TGTGCCACCAGCAGAGGGGACAGCTACACCGGGGAGCTGTTTTTT.

This clonotype was found a few times. The chain employs TRBV20-1 and TRBJ1-1, with 12 bases fitting TRBD1. CDR3 length: 16 amino acids. V was pared by 6 bases and J by 3 bases, with 11 bases of the junction left unmatched. CDR1 is DFQATT, CDR2 SNEGSKA, per germline (reference sequence). CDR3 coding DNA: TGCAGTGCACGGTGGGGGACAGGGGGCTTGGACACTGAAGCTTTCTTT. It codes for CSARWGTGGLDTEAFF.

This clonotype has more than one count but fewer than ten. The CDR3: CASSAQQGYNEQFF. The DNA of the CDR3 is TGTGCCAGCAGCGCGCAACAGGGTTACAATGAGCAGTTCTTC. The rearrangement links TRBV11-1 to TRBJ2-1; possible D gene TRBD1, 6 bases. The CDR3 contains 14 residues. Per the germline V gene, CDR1 is SGHAT and CDR2 is FQDESV (reference sequence). Trimming removed 5 bases from V and 4 bases from J, with 12 bases in between.

This clonotype was observed a handful of times. This rearrangement joins TRBV29-1 to TRBJ2-7; 7 bases are a match to TRBD1. Germline V gives CDR1 SQVTM, CDR2 ANQGSEA. V was clipped by 4 bases and J by 2 bases; unmatched bases: 2. The CDR3 contains 12 residues. The DNA for the CDR3 is TGCAGCGTTGCGGGACAGCCCTACGAGCAGTACTTC. It specifies CSVAGQPYEQYF.

The rearrangement uses TRBV24-1 and TRBJ2-1, with D unclear. V gave up 4 bases and J gave up 6 bases, with 18 bases separating them. The CDR3 extends over 16 amino acids. Germline-derived CDR1 and CDR2 are KGHDR and SFDVKD. CDR3 in DNA: TGTGCCACCAGTGACCCCCGGGCCTCAAGACCCAATGAGCAGTTCTTC. Translated: CATSDPRASRPNEQFF.

This clonotype was seen a handful of times. This chain uses TRBV7-9 with TRBJ2-3; the D gene is possibly TRBD1 (5 bases). CDR3 length equals 12 residues. V was trimmed by 5 bases and J by 9 bases, leaving 12 bases between them. CDR1 is SEHNR and CDR2 is FQNEAQ in the germline V gene (reference sequence). The CDR3 reads CASSPMTATQYF. The CDR3 DNA reads TGTGCCAGCAGCCCGATGACAGCAACGCAGTATTTT.

The chain recombines TRBV28 with TRBJ2-7; D remains unclear. Germline CDR1 and CDR2: MDHEN and SYDVKM. The CDR3 runs to 14 residues. Trimming removed 3 bases from V and 3 bases from J, with 12 bases in between. The CDR3 reads CASSLEDLDYEQYF. The CDR3, as DNA: TGTGCCAGCAGTTTGGAAGACCTAGACTACGAGCAGTACTTC.

This chain joins TRBV20-1 and TRBJ2-1; 11 nucleotides agree with TRBD2. CDR1 and CDR2 (germline): DFQATT, SNEGSKA (reference sequence). The V gene end was trimmed by 4 bases and the J gene end by 5 bases; junction bases not matched to a gene: 7. The CDR3 length is 15 residues. CDR3 region: CSATLAGGPNNEQFF. Written as DNA, the CDR3 is TGCAGTGCTACCTTAGCGGGAGGGCCCAACAATGAGCAGTTCTTC.

The chain links TRBV11-2 to TRBJ2-3; TRBD2 matches at 10 bases. With V trimmed by 1 base and J by 5 bases, 3 bases remained unmatched. The CDR3 has 15 amino acids. Per germline, CDR1 SGHAT and CDR2 FQNNGV. The CDR3 protein is CASSLVAGGGDTQYF. DNA for the CDR3: TGTGCCAGCAGCTTAGTAGCGGGAGGAGGAGATACGCAGTATTTT.

The chain carries TRBV20-1 and TRBJ2-3; D not certain. The germline V gene encodes CDR1 DFQATT and CDR2 SNEGSKA (reference sequence). Between the trimmed V and J ends, which lost 3 bases and 4 bases, there was a span of 11 bases. This CDR3 comprises 13 residues. The CDR3 is CSASQPTPDTQYF. The CDR3 nucleotides read TGCAGTGCTAGCCAACCGACCCCAGATACGCAGTATTTT.

This clonotype was detected many times. This chain joins TRBV10-2 and TRBJ2-3, with 9 bases lining up with TRBD1. V trimming: 6 bases; J trimming: 4 bases; junction bases outside the gene matches: 8. This CDR3 contains 15 residues. CDR1 and CDR2 (germline): WSHSY, SAAADI. CDR3 residues: CASRRRDRASDTQYF. The CDR3 DNA follows: TGCGCCAGCAGGCGCCGGGACAGGGCGTCAGATACGCAGTATTTT.

The rearrangement links TRBV4-1 to TRBJ2-1, with a possible D match to TRBD2 (6 bases). Germline V lookup: CDR1 MGHRA, CDR2 YSYEKL. The CDR3 runs to 15 residues. Trimming pared 1 base from V and 6 bases from J, leaving 13 bases between. Here the CDR3 DNA reads TGCGCCAGCAGCCAAGGATACGGGGGTGTCAATGAGCAGTTCTTC. Amino acid sequence: CASSQGYGGVNEQFF.

J is TRBJ1-2 and V is TRBV2; TRBD1 agrees at 9 bases. The V and J ends lost 7 bases and 3 bases, in that order; junction bases with no gene match: 6. The germline V gene has CDR1 SNHLY and CDR2 FYNNEI. The CDR3 is made up of 14 amino acids. The CDR3 loop is CASNGQGTYYGYTF. The CDR3 region has the DNA TGTGCCAGCAACGGACAGGGGACATACTATGGCTACACCTTC.

A few counts support this clonotype. The chain is built from TRBV6-5 and TRBJ1-1; the D gene is possibly TRBD1 (6 bases). The V end was cut by 6 bases, the J end by 3 bases, with 14 bases between. Per the germline V gene, CDR1 is MNHEY and CDR2 is SVGAGI. The CDR3 is 14 residues long. CDR3: CASSLGTGYTEAFF. CDR3 bases: TGTGCCAGCAGCTTGGGCACAGGGTACACTGAAGCTTTCTTT.

The J gene is TRBJ2-3, the V gene TRBV20-1, with no clear D. CDR1 and CDR2 (germline): DFQATT, SNEGSKA (reference sequence). The CDR3 has 14 amino acids. With 4 bases removed from V and 4 bases from J, the gap between germline ends came to 15 bases. The CDR3 is CSATIPRAADTQYF. The CDR3, as DNA: TGCAGTGCTACGATCCCGCGTGCAGCAGATACGCAGTATTTT.

The chain recombines TRBV28 with TRBJ1-3, with a weak D call TRBD1 (5 bases). The CDR3 consists of 15 residues. Germline assignment: CDR1 MDHEN and CDR2 SYDVKM. Trimming removed 6 bases from V and 1 base from J, with 13 bases in between. DNA for the CDR3: TGTGCCAGCAGCTCCTTGGGGGAGTCTGGAAACACCATATATTTT. The encoded protein is CASSSLGESGNTIYF. The complete variable domain, with remaining parts taken from reference TRBV28 and TRBJ1-3, reads DVKVTQSSRYLVKRTGEKVFLECVQDMDHENMFWYRQDPGLGLRLIYFSYDVKMKEKGDIPEGYSVSREKKERFSLILESASTNQTSMYLCASSSLGESGNTIYFGEGSWLTVV.

This clonotype was seen a few times. The chain recombines TRBV28 with TRBJ2-7; D might be TRBD1 or TRBD2, each matching 5 bases. Germline V CDR1 and CDR2: MDHEN, SYDVKM. This CDR3 contains 15 residues. Deletions cut 3 bases from V and 6 bases from J, with 18 bases between. For the CDR3, the DNA is TGTGCCAGCAGTTTCTCCCGGGACCCAAGAGCCGAGCAGTACTTC. This sequence encodes CASSFSRDPRAEQYF.

The rearrangement uses TRBV9 and TRBJ2-3; D not certain. The CDR3 is 14 residues long. Trimming took off 0 bases at V and 4 bases at J, with 9 bases between the two ends. CDR1 is SGDLS, CDR2 YYNGEE, per germline. In DNA form, the CDR3 reads TGTGCCAGCAGCGTAGATATAGGTTCAGATACGCAGTATTTT. It is translated as CASSVDIGSDTQYF.